The next 28 T cell receptor beta chains were all read from a single sample in a study of blood T cell repertoires in COVID-19. Sequencing used immunoSEQ multiplex PCR; TCRdb keeps in-frame clones, though not all of them. Found here are some 270,000 clones, 90% of them singletons; the top ten hold approximately 2.3%. Sequencing was done on a sample of peripheral blood. The receptors derive from a woman aged 60-75 years with COVID-19, enrolled during active disease.

The chain joins TRBV6-5 to TRBJ2-1, with D uncertain. Germline V gives CDR1 MNHEY, CDR2 SVGAGI. Trimming shortened V by 8 bases and J by 10 bases, and 9 bases separated the two germline ends. CDR3 size: 10 residues. CDR3 region: CASGRREQFF. In nucleotides, the CDR3 is TGTGCCAGCGGTCGTAGAGAGCAGTTCTTC.

This rearrangement joins TRBV6-2 or TRBV6-3 to TRBJ1-1, with TRBD1 as a possible D gene (5 bases). The CDR3 totals 15 residues. Germline CDR1 reads MNHEY; CDR2 reads SVGEGT. V was cut by 1 base and J by 8 bases, with 17 bases left in between. The DNA for the CDR3 is TGTGCCAGCAGTTACTTGGCAGGGTCGATCGGGGAAGCTTTCTTT. Its translation: CASSYLAGSIGEAFF.

The chain employs TRBV6-5 and TRBJ2-7, with a weak D call TRBD2 (5 bases). The V and J ends lost 1 base and 2 bases respectively, with 15 bases between them. Germline CDR1 MNHEY, CDR2 SVGAGI. CDR3 size: 16 residues. In DNA form, the CDR3 reads TGTGCCAGCAGTTACTTAGGCCGAGGGCAGCCCTACGAGCAGTACTTC. Translation: CASSYLGRGQPYEQYF.

The genes are TRBV5-1 and TRBJ1-2, with D possibly matching TRBD1 (6 bases). Trimming pared 5 bases from V and 3 bases from J, leaving 20 bases between. The CDR3 runs to 16 residues. The germline V gene has CDR1 SGHRS and CDR2 YFSETQ. CDR3 nucleotide sequence: TGCGCCAGCAGTATTGAGACAGGCAGAAAGTACTATGGCTACACCTTC. It codes for CASSIETGRKYYGYTF.

Worth noting for this clone: Within the sample, other DNA sequences also encode this same CDR3. The chain uses TRBV6-5 and TRBJ1-1; no clear D gene. The CDR3 totals 13 residues. The germline V gene encodes CDR1 MNHEY and CDR2 SVGAGI. V lost 5 bases and J 1 base, leaving 8 bases between the germline ends. The CDR3 DNA is TGTGCCAGCAGTAGTACGGGGAACACTGAAGCTTTCTTT. Translated, it gives CASSSTGNTEAFF.

The V gene is TRBV5-8, the J gene TRBJ2-5; perhaps TRBD2 as D (5 bases). V gave up 4 bases and J gave up 0 bases, with 16 bases separating them. Germline values: CDR1 SGHTS, CDR2 YDEGEE. This CDR3 comprises 16 residues. The CDR3 DNA sequence: TGTGCCAGCAGCCAAGGATCACTAGGGTACCAAGAGACCCAGTACTTC. This encodes CASSQGSLGYQETQYF.

This clone was detected once. The J gene is TRBJ1-2, the V gene TRBV19; the D gene is possibly TRBD1 (5 bases). Germline V CDR1 and CDR2: LNHDA, SQIVND (reference sequence). Trimming stripped 7 bases from V and 8 bases from J, with 14 bases between. The CDR3 length is 12 residues. CDR3 in amino acids: CASKSQGYGYTF. As DNA, the CDR3 is TGTGCCAGTAAATCGCAGGGTTACGGCTACACCTTC.

This clone was detected only a few times. Other DNA sequences within the sample encode an identical CDR3. The rearrangement uses TRBV7-9 and TRBJ1-2, with 7 bases matching TRBD1. With V trimmed by 1 base and J by 4 bases, 3 bases remained unmatched. CDR1 and CDR2 from the germline V gene are SEHNR and FQNEAQ (reference sequence). This CDR3 is 14 amino acids long. The CDR3 sequence: CASSLGQGGYGYTF. CDR3 sequence (DNA): TGTGCCAGCAGCTTAGGACAGGGAGGCTATGGCTACACCTTC.

The chain has TRBV5-4 and TRBJ2-1; TRBD2 aligns across 11 bases. The germline CDR1 and CDR2 sequences are SGHNT and YYREEE (reference sequence). Unmatched junction bases numbered 6, after V lost 1 base and J lost 6 bases. CDR3 length: 16 residues. The DNA of the CDR3 is TGTGCCAGCAGCTTGAGCGGGACTAGCGGCCTCAATGAGCAGTTCTTC. This codes for CASSLSGTSGLNEQFF.

The J gene is TRBJ1-4, the V gene TRBV3-1 (or the pseudogene TRBV3-2), with a weak D call TRBD1 (6 bases). The CDR3 contains 15 residues. CDR1 is LGHDT and CDR2 is YNNKEL in the germline V gene (reference sequence). V was clipped by 0 bases and J by 8 bases, with 13 bases between them. In DNA form, the CDR3 reads TGTGCCAGCAGCCAAGACGGGGGAGGGGGAGAAAAACTGTTTTTT. Translated: CASSQDGGGGEKLFF.

V is TRBV6-4 and J is TRBJ2-1; D not resolved. V was clipped by 5 bases and J by 5 bases, with 10 bases between them. This CDR3 has 13 amino acids. Germline CDR1 and CDR2: MRHNA and SNTAGT. The CDR3 bases are TGTGCCAGCAGTCTAGACCGGGACAATGAGCAGTTCTTC. Its translation: CASSLDRDNEQFF.

In this sample, this clone turned up a few times. The chain couples TRBV15 to TRBJ1-1, with a weak D call TRBD1 (6 bases). The V gene lost 1 base and the J gene lost 0 bases, with 12 bases spanning the gap. Germline V gene lookup returns CDR1 LNHNV and CDR2 YYDKDF (reference sequence). The CDR3 loop spans 16 amino acids. The CDR3: CATSRGRGDMNTEAFF. The CDR3 DNA is TGTGCCACCAGCAGAGGTCGGGGGGACATGAACACTGAAGCTTTCTTT.

A few counts support this clone. This sequence joins TRBV12-3 or TRBV12-4 and TRBJ2-5; TRBD2 might be the D (5 bases). The CDR3 is made up of 13 amino acids. V was trimmed by 6 bases and J by 2 bases, leaving 10 bases between them. The DNA for the CDR3 is TGTGCCAGCAGCGACGGACTTCAAGAGACCCAGTACTTC. The encoded protein is CASSDGLQETQYF.

V gene TRBV5-1 combines with J gene TRBJ2-7, with TRBD1 matching 9 bases. The CDR3 covers 14 residues. The J segment lost 1 base and the V segment lost 3 bases, leaving 2 bases of the junction unmatched. CDR1 SGHRS and CDR2 YFSETQ come from the germline V gene. The chain's CDR3 is CASSWDRVSYEQYF. Written as DNA, the CDR3 is TGCGCCAGCAGCTGGGACAGGGTTTCCTACGAGCAGTACTTC. The full variable domain, rest sourced from reference TRBV5-1 and TRBJ2-7, is KAGVTQTPRYLIKTRGQQVTLSCSPISGHRSVSWYQQTPGQGLQFLFEYFSETQRNKGNFPGRFSGRQFSNSRSEMNVSTLELGDSALYLCASSWDRVSYEQYFGPGTRLTVT.

The chain recombines TRBV27 with TRBJ1-3; D may be TRBD1 (5 bases). Germline V lookup: CDR1 MNHEY, CDR2 SMNVEV (reference sequence). This CDR3 is built from 15 residues. Trimming left V 2 bases short and J 4 bases short, with 12 bases between. CDR3 DNA: TGTGCCAGCAGTTTACAGGGAATAAGGGGAAACACCATATATTTT. This translates into CASSLQGIRGNTIYF.

The chain employs TRBV5-1 and TRBJ1-1; D is unclear. V shed 2 bases and J shed 2 bases, with 7 bases lying between them. Germline lookup yields CDR1 SGHRS and CDR2 YFSETQ. The CDR3 totals 13 residues. In nucleotides, the CDR3 is TGCGCCAGCAGCTTTGTCCAAAACACTGAAGCTTTCTTT. Its protein is CASSFVQNTEAFF.

The CDR3 region has the DNA TGTGCCAGCAGCTTTGGGGCAGGCAAAGAGACCCAGTACTTC. Its protein is CASSFGAGKETQYF. V usage is TRBV7-2 and J usage is TRBJ2-5; tentatively, D is TRBD1 (5 bases). With 3 bases removed from V and 3 bases from J, the gap between germline ends came to 11 bases. This CDR3 is built from 14 residues. Per germline, CDR1 SGHTA and CDR2 FQGNSA.

The chain couples TRBV28 to TRBJ1-5; 9 nucleotides match TRBD1. V dropped 4 bases and J dropped 6; count of bases not matched to a gene: 7. CDR3 length equals 15 residues. Germline CDR1 reads MDHEN; CDR2 reads SYDVKM. The CDR3 coding sequence is TGTGCCAGCAGTTACTTAACAGGGGGCCCTCAGCCCCAGCATTTT. Its protein product is CASSYLTGGPQPQHF.

The chain uses TRBV5-8 and TRBJ1-4; D may be TRBD1 (5 bases). Trimming cost V 0 bases and J 0 bases, with 6 bases left between them. The CDR3 is 15 residues long. In germline, CDR1 is SGHTS, CDR2 YDEGEE. CDR3 sequence: CASSLGQTTNEKLFF. The CDR3 coding sequence is TGTGCCAGCAGCTTGGGACAGACAACTAATGAAAAACTGTTTTTT.

This sequence joins TRBV6-5 and TRBJ1-4; 8 bases fit TRBD1. The CDR3 sequence is 16 residues long. Germline V gene sequence: CDR1 MNHEY, CDR2 SVGAGI. V lost 0 bases to trimming and J lost 7 bases; unmatched junction nucleotides: 7. In DNA form, the CDR3 reads TGTGCCAGCAGTTACTCCGCAGGGGGCCGAGGTGAAAAACTGTTTTTT. Translating it yields CASSYSAGGRGEKLFF.

This clone was observed once. This chain links TRBV4-1 with TRBJ2-7; D gene uncertain. Per germline, CDR1 MGHRA and CDR2 YSYEKL. The CDR3 covers 16 residues. Trimming removed 0 bases from V and 2 bases from J, with 14 bases in between. The CDR3 reads CASSQDLATITYEQYF. CDR3 nucleotides: TGCGCCAGCAGCCAAGATTTGGCCACAATCACCTACGAGCAGTACTTC.

V is TRBV2 and J is TRBJ2-7, with 9 bases matching TRBD1. Unmatched junction bases numbered 10, after V lost 5 bases and J lost 2 bases. CDR3 length: 16 amino acids. Per the germline V gene, CDR1 is SNHLY and CDR2 is FYNNEI. CDR3 residues: CASSPPGQGWTYEQYF. CDR3 in DNA: TGTGCCAGCAGTCCCCCTGGACAGGGGTGGACCTACGAGCAGTACTTC.

The chain employs TRBV27 and TRBJ1-1; maybe TRBD1 (5 bases). Trimming took 5 bases from V and 5 from J, leaving 12 bases between them. The germline gives CDR1 MNHEY, CDR2 SMNVEV (reference sequence). The CDR3 consists of 13 residues. As DNA, the CDR3 is TGTGCCAGCAGTCTGGGGCCGCGGACTGAAGCTTTCTTT. It specifies CASSLGPRTEAFF.

V and J are TRBV11-2 and TRBJ1-2, with 10 bases lining up with TRBD1. CDR1 and CDR2 from the germline V gene are SGHAT and FQNNGV. V was clipped by 5 bases and J by 1 base; unmatched bases: 7. CDR3 length: 16 amino acids. In DNA, the CDR3 is TGTGCCAGCAGCCCGGGGACAGGGGCTCTTAACTATGGCTACACCTTC. Translated, it gives CASSPGTGALNYGYTF.

This chain uses TRBV6-1 with TRBJ2-7; unclear D gene. Germline CDR1 is MNHNS and CDR2 is SASEGT. V lost 2 bases, J lost 2 bases, and 13 bases lay in between. The CDR3 consists of 15 residues. CDR3 sequence reads: CASSERTRLTYEQYF. Here the CDR3 DNA reads TGTGCCAGCAGTGAAAGAACCCGGTTAACCTACGAGCAGTACTTC.

CDR3 loop: CASSDGGASDTQYF. CDR3 nucleotide sequence: TGTGCCAGCAGCGACGGGGGGGCCTCAGATACGCAGTATTTT. This chain connects TRBV6-4 to TRBJ2-3; 8 bases line up with TRBD2. Per the germline V gene, CDR1 is MRHNA and CDR2 is SNTAGT. V shed 6 bases, J shed 4 bases, and the junction held 6 bases outside the gene matches. CDR3 length: 14 residues.

The rearrangement links TRBV7-9 to TRBJ1-2; the D gene is possibly TRBD1 (6 bases). Trimming took off 5 bases at V and 4 bases at J, with 14 bases between the two ends. This CDR3 contains 14 residues. Germline values: CDR1 SEHNR, CDR2 FQNEAQ (reference sequence). The CDR3 DNA is TGTGCCAGCAGCCGGACAGACGATTTCTATGGCTACACCTTC. Its translation: CASSRTDDFYGYTF.

The chain uses TRBV29-1 and TRBJ1-1; possibly TRBD1 for D (5 bases). Trimming took off 3 bases at V and 5 bases at J, with 10 bases between the two ends. This CDR3 is built from 12 residues. Germline V gives CDR1 SQVTM, CDR2 ANQGSEA. CDR3 bases: TGCAGCGTTGATAGGGGATCGACTGAAGCTTTCTTT. This codes for CSVDRGSTEAFF.